This is a list of T cell receptor beta chains from one sample in a study of Graves' ophthalmopathy and Graves' hyperthyroidism. TCRdb re-analysed the multiplex PCR reads in MiXCR, keeping a single row per CDR3 protein. The sample has roughly 300,000 distinct CDR3 sequences, roughly 15% seen once. Sample: peripheral blood. These receptors were obtained from an adult man with Graves' ophthalmopathy. Each CDR3 is given with its conserved first and last residue. D genes are given only for firm matches. The size field is filled for only some rows; it gives once, few, many or a size class.

j_call,v_call,d_call,clone_size,cdr3_aa,cdr3_nt
TRBJ2-7,TRBV5-1,NA,many,CASSLGGTGEQYF,TGCGCCAGCAGCTTGGGAGGGACCGGCGAGCAGTACTTC
TRBJ1-2,TRBV30,NA,many,CAWSPRARVGYGYTF,TGTGCCTGGAGCCCGAGGGCCCGGGTGGGCTATGGCTACACCTTC
TRBJ2-7,TRBV20-1,NA,many,CSARGASNYEQYF,TGCAGTGCTAGAGGTGCTTCGAACTACGAGCAGTACTTC
TRBJ2-7,TRBV11-2,NA,many,CASSPVGTYEQYF,TGTGCCAGCAGCCCCGTCGGAACTTACGAGCAGTACTTC
TRBJ1-5,TRBV20-1,TRBD1,many,CSARPGTGDQPQHF,TGCAGTGCTAGGCCGGGGACAGGAGATCAGCCCCAGCATTTT
TRBJ2-5,TRBV20-1,NA,many,CSASGGMETQYF,TGCAGTGCTAGTGGAGGGATGGAGACCCAGTACTTC
TRBJ2-7,TRBV18,TRBD1,NA,CASSPPTGQGAYEQYF,TGTGCCAGCTCACCACCGACGGGACAGGGGGCCTACGAGCAGTACTTC
TRBJ2-5,TRBV12-3/TRBV12-4,NA,NA,CASSLQGRVEETQYF,TGTGCCAGCAGCTTACAGGGGAGGGTAGAGGAGACCCAGTACTTC
TRBJ1-2,TRBV14,NA,many,CASSQDFASSNYGYTF,TGTGCCAGCAGCCAAGATTTTGCCAGTTCTAACTATGGCTACACCTTC
TRBJ1-2,TRBV9,TRBD1,many,CASSPRQGVDNYGYTF,TGTGCCAGCAGCCCCAGACAGGGGGTGGACAACTATGGCTACACCTTC
TRBJ1-2,TRBV6-1,TRBD1,NA,CASRHRGRIGYTF,TGTGCCAGCAGGCACAGGGGGCGCATCGGCTACACCTTC
TRBJ2-7,TRBV27,TRBD1,many,CASGPTGKPYEQYF,TGTGCCAGCGGGCCGACAGGGAAGCCCTACGAGCAGTACTTC
TRBJ1-2,TRBV5-1,NA,many,CASSLPGPGGYTF,TGCGCCAGCAGCTTGCCTGGCCCAGGGGGCTACACCTTC
TRBJ2-5,TRBV2,TRBD2,many,CASRDTGGETQYF,TGTGCCAGCAGGGACACGGGGGGAGAGACCCAGTACTTC
TRBJ1-6,TRBV4-1,NA,many,CASSRRYPGGDNSPLHF,TGCGCCAGCAGCCGCCGGTATCCGGGCGGTGATAATTCACCCCTCCACTTT
TRBJ2-2,TRBV6-1,NA,many,CASSRGVGELFF,TGTGCCAGCAGCAGAGGGGTCGGGGAGCTGTTTTTT
TRBJ1-5,TRBV6-1,NA,many,CASMGRRGLNQPQHF,TGTGCCAGCATGGGGAGACGGGGTTTAAATCAGCCCCAGCATTTT
TRBJ1-2,TRBV6-2/TRBV6-3,NA,many,CASSYPPRAHGYTF,TGTGCCAGCAGTTACCCACCCAGGGCCCATGGCTACACCTTC
TRBJ1-6,TRBV7-2,NA,many,CASSLALRESSYNSPLHF,TGTGCCAGCAGCTTAGCTCTTAGGGAGAGCTCCTATAATTCACCCCTCCACTTT
TRBJ2-5,TRBV7-2,NA,many,CASSSNLPGQETQYF,TGTGCCAGCAGCTCTAATCTACCAGGACAAGAGACCCAGTACTTC
TRBJ2-7,TRBV7-7,NA,many,CASSPRGSSEQYF,TGTGCTAGCAGCCCCCGAGGCTCAAGCGAGCAGTACTTC
TRBJ1-2,TRBV6-1,TRBD1,many,CASSRQGPLGYGYTF,TGTGCCAGCAGCAGACAGGGTCCCCTAGGCTATGGCTACACCTTC
TRBJ1-1,TRBV6-2/TRBV6-3,TRBD1,many,CASGKQGANTEAFF,TGTGCCAGCGGTAAACAGGGGGCCAACACTGAAGCTTTCTTT
TRBJ2-5,TRBV9,NA,many,CASSLTDGLETQYF,TGTGCCAGCAGCCTCACTGACGGGTTGGAGACCCAGTACTTC
TRBJ1-5,TRBV7-8,NA,NA,CASSPGLYVGNQPQHF,TGTGCCAGCAGCCCTGGGCTGTACGTGGGCAATCAGCCCCAGCATTTT
TRBJ1-5,TRBV4-1,NA,few,CASSLRDTSNQPQHF,TGCGCCAGCAGCCTTCGGGACACCAGCAATCAGCCCCAGCATTTT
TRBJ1-2,TRBV6-4,NA,NA,CASSDSIYGGYTF,TGTGCCAGCAGTGACTCGATCTATGGTGGCTACACCTTC
TRBJ1-1,TRBV6-1,NA,NA,CASIPTDFNTEAFF,TGTGCCAGCATCCCGACAGACTTCAACACTGAAGCTTTCTTT
TRBJ1-2,TRBV28,TRBD1,many,CASSGTDSGYGYTF,TGTGCCAGCAGTGGGACAGACTCAGGCTATGGCTACACCTTC
TRBJ2-7,TRBV7-8,NA,many,CASSFGASEQYF,TGTGCCAGCAGCTTCGGAGCCTCCGAGCAGTACTTC
TRBJ2-5,TRBV6-2/TRBV6-3,TRBD1,many,CASSDYRGEETQYF,TGTGCCAGCAGCGACTACAGGGGCGAAGAGACCCAGTACTTC
TRBJ2-7,TRBV7-9,TRBD1,many,CASSFPDRVVVEQYF,TGTGCCAGCAGCTTCCCGGACAGGGTGGTGGTCGAGCAGTACTTC
TRBJ2-5,TRBV7-8,NA,NA,CASSLLGGETQYF,TGTGCCAGCAGCTTATTGGGCGGAGAGACCCAGTACTTC
TRBJ2-5,TRBV4-1,NA,many,CASSQSDSAWETQYF,TGCGCCAGCAGCCAGTCCGACAGCGCGTGGGAGACCCAGTACTTC
TRBJ1-1,TRBV7-2,NA,many,CASSLHGLETEAFF,TGTGCCAGCAGCTTACATGGACTGGAGACTGAAGCTTTCTTT
TRBJ2-5,TRBV6-2/TRBV6-3,NA,many,CASGRAGLTETQYF,TGTGCCAGCGGTAGAGCGGGCCTCACGGAGACCCAGTACTTC
TRBJ2-7,TRBV12-3/TRBV12-4,NA,NA,CASSPDGRETGEQYF,TGTGCCAGCAGTCCAGATGGACGGGAGACGGGTGAGCAGTACTTC
TRBJ2-2,TRBV6-2/TRBV6-3,NA,many,CASSYSVPGTGELFF,TGTGCCAGCAGTTACTCGGTGCCGGGCACCGGGGAGCTGTTTTTT
TRBJ1-5,TRBV4-1,NA,many,CASSQDAGVQINQPQHF,TGCGCCAGCAGCCAAGACGCAGGGGTACAGATCAATCAGCCCCAGCATTTT
TRBJ1-5,TRBV4-1,NA,many,CASSSTWTPGQPQHF,TGCGCCAGCAGCTCGACTTGGACTCCTGGGCAGCCCCAGCATTTT
TRBJ2-2,TRBV6-1,NA,once,CASRALTRNTGELFF,TGTGCCAGCAGGGCTTTGACAAGAAACACCGGGGAGCTGTTTTTT
TRBJ1-2,TRBV30,TRBD1,many,CAWTTGTDLNYGYTF,TGTGCCTGGACGACCGGGACAGACCTTAACTATGGCTACACCTTC
TRBJ1-2,TRBV30,NA,many,CAQDRGNGYTF,TGTGCCCAGGATCGGGGGAATGGCTACACCTTC